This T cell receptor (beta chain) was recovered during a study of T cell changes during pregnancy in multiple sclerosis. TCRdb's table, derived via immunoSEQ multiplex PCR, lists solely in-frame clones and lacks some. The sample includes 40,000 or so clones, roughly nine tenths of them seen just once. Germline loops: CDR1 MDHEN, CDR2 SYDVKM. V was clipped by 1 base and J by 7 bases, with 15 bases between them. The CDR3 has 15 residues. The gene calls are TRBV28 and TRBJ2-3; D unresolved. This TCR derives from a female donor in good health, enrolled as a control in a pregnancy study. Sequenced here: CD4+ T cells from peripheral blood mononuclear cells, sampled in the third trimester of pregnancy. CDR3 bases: TGTGCCAGCAGTTTATACAGCTCTTCAAGACATACGCAGTATTTT. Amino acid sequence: CASSLYSSSRHTQYF. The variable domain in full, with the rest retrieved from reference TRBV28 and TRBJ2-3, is DVKVTQSSRYLVKRTGEKVFLECVQDMDHENMFWYRQDPGLGLRLIYFSYDVKMKEKGDIPEGYSVSREKKERFSLILESASTNQTSMYLCASSLYSSSRHTQYFGPGTRLTVL.